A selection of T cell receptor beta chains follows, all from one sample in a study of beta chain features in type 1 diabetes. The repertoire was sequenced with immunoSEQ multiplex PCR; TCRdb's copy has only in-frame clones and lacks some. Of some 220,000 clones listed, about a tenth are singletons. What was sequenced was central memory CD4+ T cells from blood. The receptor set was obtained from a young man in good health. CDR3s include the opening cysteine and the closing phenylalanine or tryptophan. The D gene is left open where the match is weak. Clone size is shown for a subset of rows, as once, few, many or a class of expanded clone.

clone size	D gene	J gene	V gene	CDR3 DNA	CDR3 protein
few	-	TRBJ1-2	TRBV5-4	TGTGCCAGCAGCTTGGGACAGGACCCCTATGGCTACACCTTC	CASSLGQDPYGYTF
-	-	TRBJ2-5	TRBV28	TGTGCCAGCAGTTTAGTCAGGGAAGAGACCCAGTACTTC	CASSLVREETQYF
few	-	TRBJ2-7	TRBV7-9	TGTGCCAGCAGCCCCAGGGACGGGCACTACGAGCAGTACTTC	CASSPRDGHYEQYF
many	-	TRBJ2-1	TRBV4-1	TGCGCCAGCAGCCGAGAGATAAGCGGGCTAAGCTCCTACAATGAGCAGTTCTTC	CASSREISGLSSYNEQFF
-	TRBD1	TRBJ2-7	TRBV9	TGTGCCAGCAGCCCCCGTGACAGGGGCTGGTACGAGCAGTACTTC	CASSPRDRGWYEQYF
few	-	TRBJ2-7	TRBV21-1	TGTGCCAGCAGCATTGACAGGCCGACCTACGAGCAGTACTTC	CASSIDRPTYEQYF
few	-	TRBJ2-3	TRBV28	TGTGCCAGCAGAACCGGGCTACTAACCACAGATACGCAGTATTTT	CASRTGLLTTDTQYF
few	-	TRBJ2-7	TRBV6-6	TGTGCCAGCAGTTCACCCCGGGGCGGGAACTACGAGCAGTACTTC	CASSSPRGGNYEQYF
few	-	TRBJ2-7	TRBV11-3	TGTGCCAGCAGCTCAGACAGCTACGAGCAGTACTTC	CASSSDSYEQYF
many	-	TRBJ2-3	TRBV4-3	TGCGCCAGCAGCCAACGATTAGTCCGTCCGGGGGGCACAGATACGCAGTATTTT	CASSQRLVRPGGTDTQYF
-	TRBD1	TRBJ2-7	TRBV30	TGTGCCTGGAGTTCCCCTATTCAGGGGGCCAACGAGCAGTACTTC	CAWSSPIQGANEQYF
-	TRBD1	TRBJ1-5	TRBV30	TGTGCCTGGACCTTGACAGGGGCGGGCGGCAATCAGCCCCAGCATTTT	CAWTLTGAGGNQPQHF
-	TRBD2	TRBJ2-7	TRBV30	TGTGCCTGGGCCGGGACTAGCGGGAGTCGGCAGTACTTC	CAWAGTSGSRQYF
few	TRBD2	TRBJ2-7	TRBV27	TGTGCCAGCAAGCTAGCGGGAGCATGGACCTACGAGCAGTACTTC	CASKLAGAWTYEQYF
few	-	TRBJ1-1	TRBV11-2	TGTGCCAGCAGCTTAGCGTGGACGGGGAGGAAGACTGAAGCTTTCTTT	CASSLAWTGRKTEAFF
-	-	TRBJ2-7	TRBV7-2	TGTGCCAGCAGCTTAGTCGGGGCAGCCTACGAGCAGTACTTC	CASSLVGAAYEQYF
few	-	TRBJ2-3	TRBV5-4	TGTGCCAGCAGCTTGGATTCTGTTAGCACAGATACGCAGTATTTT	CASSLDSVSTDTQYF
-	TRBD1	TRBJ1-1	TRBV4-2	TGTGCCAGCAGCCAGGGGGACAGGGTATATACTGAAGCTTTCTTT	CASSQGDRVYTEAFF
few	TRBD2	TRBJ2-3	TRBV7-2	TGTGCCAGCAGCATAACTAGCGGGGCTAGCACAGATACGCAGTATTTT	CASSITSGASTDTQYF
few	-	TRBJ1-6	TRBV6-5	TGTGCCAGCAGTTACTCGGGGGTATATAATTCACCCCTCCACTTT	CASSYSGVYNSPLHF
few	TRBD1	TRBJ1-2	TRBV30	TGTGCCTCTGGTCGGGGACAGGAGACCGGCTACACCTTC	CASGRGQETGYTF
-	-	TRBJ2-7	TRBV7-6	TGTGCCAGCAGCCCGAAAGACAGGTTTGCTACGGGCGAGCAGTACTTC	CASSPKDRFATGEQYF
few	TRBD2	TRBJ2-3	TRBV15	TGTGCCACCAGCAGAGCCTCGACTAGCGGGAGTTTTGGAGTAACAGATACGCAGTATTTT	CATSRASTSGSFGVTDTQYF
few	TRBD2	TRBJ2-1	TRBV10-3	TGTGCCATCAGTGACACTAGCGGGAGCAATGAGCAGTTCTTC	CAISDTSGSNEQFF
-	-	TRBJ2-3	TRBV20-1	TGCAGTGCTCCTCCACAAGATACGCAGTATTTT	CSAPPQDTQYF
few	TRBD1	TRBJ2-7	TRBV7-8	TGTGCCAGCAGCTCGGAGACAGGGGGGATCTACGAGCAGTACTTC	CASSSETGGIYEQYF
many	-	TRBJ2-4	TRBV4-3	TGCGCCAGCAGCCAAGATCACGGGAGCGGCCAAGGCGGGGACATTCAGTACTTC	CASSQDHGSGQGGDIQYF
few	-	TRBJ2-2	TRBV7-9	TGTGCCAGCAGGCTTGCGAGTGACACCGGGGAGCTGTTTTTT	CASRLASDTGELFF
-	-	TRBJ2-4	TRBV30	TGTGCCTGGACCGGTAAAAACATTCAGTACTTC	CAWTGKNIQYF
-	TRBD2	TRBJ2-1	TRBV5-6	TGTGCCAGCAGCTTACTAGGGAGGGCCTACAATGAGCAGTTCTTC	CASSLLGRAYNEQFF
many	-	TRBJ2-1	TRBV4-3	TGCGCCAGCAGCCAAGATGGCGCTAGGAGCTCCTACAATGAGCAGTTCTTC	CASSQDGARSSYNEQFF
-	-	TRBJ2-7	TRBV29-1	TGCAGCGTTGGGACTCAAACCTACGAGCAGTACTTC	CSVGTQTYEQYF
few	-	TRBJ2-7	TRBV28	TGTGCCAGCGGAAACGGGCTGCTAGGCTACGAGCAGTACTTC	CASGNGLLGYEQYF
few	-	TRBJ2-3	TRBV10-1	TGCGCCAGCAGTGAAAACAGGGAAGATACGCAGTATTTT	CASSENREDTQYF
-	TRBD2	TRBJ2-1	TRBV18	TGTGCCAGCTCACCGCTAGCGGGTAACAATGAGCAGTTCTTC	CASSPLAGNNEQFF
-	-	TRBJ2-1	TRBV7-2	TGTGCCAGCAGCCACCGGGACCCCGGGTTGAATGAGCAGTTCTTC	CASSHRDPGLNEQFF
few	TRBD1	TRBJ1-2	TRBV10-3	TGTGCCATCAGTGAGCAAAGGGACAGGGGCGCCTATGGCTACACCTTC	CAISEQRDRGAYGYTF
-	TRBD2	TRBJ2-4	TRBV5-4	TGTGCCAGCAGCTTGGAAGGTAGCGGGAGAGGAGCCAAAAACATTCAGTACTTC	CASSLEGSGRGAKNIQYF
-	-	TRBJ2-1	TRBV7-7	TGTGCTAGCAGCTCAGAGAGAGGGAATGAGCAGTTCTTC	CASSSERGNEQFF
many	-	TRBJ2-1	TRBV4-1	TGCGCCAGCAGCCAAGGAATGTTGACTAGGGACCACAATGAGCAGTTCTTC	CASSQGMLTRDHNEQFF
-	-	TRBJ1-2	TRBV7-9	TGTGCCAGCAGCTTTACAACCCTGGACTATGGCTACACCTTC	CASSFTTLDYGYTF
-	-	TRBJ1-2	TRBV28	TGTGCCAGCAGTTTATGGCAGGCCGCCTATGGCTACACCTTC	CASSLWQAAYGYTF
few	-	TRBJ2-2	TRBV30	TGTGCCTGGAGAAATAGCGCCGGGAGTACCGGGGAGCTGTTTTTT	CAWRNSAGSTGELFF
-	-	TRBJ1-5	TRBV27	TGTGCCAGCAGAGTACAGGGACTCGGCAATCAGCCCCAGCATTTT	CASRVQGLGNQPQHF
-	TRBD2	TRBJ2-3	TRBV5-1	TGCGCCAGCAGCTTGCCTAGCGGGAGTACCGCAGATACGCAGTATTTT	CASSLPSGSTADTQYF
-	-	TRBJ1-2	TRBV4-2	TGTGCCAGCAGCCACGGTGGTGGGTACCGAGGCTACACCTTC	CASSHGGGYRGYTF
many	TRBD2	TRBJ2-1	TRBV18	TGTGCCAGCTCACCGGGACTAGCGTCCTACAATGAGCAGTTCTTC	CASSPGLASYNEQFF
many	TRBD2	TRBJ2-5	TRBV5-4	TGTGCCAGCAGCTTTCGGCTAGCGGGTGGCGAGACCCAGTACTTC	CASSFRLAGGETQYF
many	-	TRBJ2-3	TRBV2	TGTGCCAGCAAACTTACCACAGATACGCAGTATTTT	CASKLTTDTQYF
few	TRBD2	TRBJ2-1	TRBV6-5	TGTGCCAGCAGTTACTTGGGGACTAGGTTAGCCCATGAGCAGTTCTTC	CASSYLGTRLAHEQFF
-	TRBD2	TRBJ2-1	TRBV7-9	TGTGCCAGCAGGAAGGGACTAGCGGATTACAATGAGCAGTTCTTC	CASRKGLADYNEQFF
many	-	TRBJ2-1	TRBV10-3	TGTGCCATCGGGGAGTACAATGAGCAGTTCTTC	CAIGEYNEQFF
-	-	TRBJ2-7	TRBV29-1	TGCAGCACTCTCACCCCCTACGAGCAGTACTTC	CSTLTPYEQYF
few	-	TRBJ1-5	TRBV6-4	TGTGCCAGTTCCAGGTATAGCAATCAGCCCCAGCATTTT	CASSRYSNQPQHF
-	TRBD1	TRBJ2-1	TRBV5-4	TGTGCCAGCAGCTTGGAACTGACAGGGGGCTGGGATGAGCAGTTCTTC	CASSLELTGGWDEQFF